This paragraph covers one TCR beta chain sequence. Its antigen is not identified. Sequencing was performed with immunoSEQ multiplex PCR; in TCRdb, only in-frame clones are kept and a portion is missing. The table shows about 110,000 clones, with about 86% occurring only once. This entry belongs to a study of T cell responses to AZD1222 COVID-19 vaccine. Study-wide context: Recipients boosted at about 4 weeks or about 12 weeks are pooled. Study-wide results and limits: Donors were chiefly white British, with a greater number of females, and clonal diversity was perhaps underestimated. Repertoires were obtained solely post-peak T cell response.

Germline CDR1 and CDR2: SGDLS and YYNGEE. Trimming stripped 3 bases from V and 0 bases from J, with 16 bases between. This CDR3 comprises 17 residues. The TCR comes from an adult in good health. The sample here was peripheral blood, taken on day 0 of AZD1222 vaccination. The chain links TRBV9 to TRBJ1-3; a possible D gene is TRBD1 (5 bases). The CDR3 sequence: CASSARPVGVSGNTIYF. In nucleotides, the CDR3 is TGTGCCAGCAGCGCTAGGCCGGTGGGGGTCTCTGGAAACACCATATATTTT.